A selection of T cell receptor beta chains follows, all from one sample in a study of cytomegalovirus exposure and HLA in healthy donors. Profiled with immunoSEQ multiplex PCR; TCRdb holds only in-frame clones, not every one. The sample consists of fewer than 95,000 clones, 63% of them appearing once. Sample: PBMCs. The receptors here all came from a woman aged 25 to 39 in good health and CMV-seronegative. The CDR3 runs from the conserved cysteine through the conserved F or W. The order of the fields is clone size, CDR3 length, J gene, D gene, V gene, CDR3 protein, CDR3 DNA. D genes are given only for firm matches. Size is stated for part of the rows, as once, few or many counts, or as a class when the clone is expanded.

- | 14 | TRBJ1-1 | - | TRBV6-1 | CASSSLTGNTEAFF | TGTGCCAGCAGTTCCCTAACGGGGAACACTGAAGCTTTCTTT
- | 15 | TRBJ1-1 | - | TRBV11-2 | CASSPSREKNTEAFF | TGTGCCAGCAGCCCCAGTCGGGAGAAGAACACTGAAGCTTTCTTT
once | 18 | TRBJ2-2 | TRBD1 | TRBV18 | CASSPNDVGQGAAGELFF | TGTGCCAGCTCGCCAAATGACGTGGGACAGGGGGCAGCCGGGGAGCTGTTTTTT
- | 16 | TRBJ2-7 | TRBD1 | TRBV7-6 | CASSLGSGTGSYEQYF | TGTGCCAGCAGCTTAGGCTCCGGGACAGGATCCTACGAGCAGTACTTC
few | 15 | TRBJ2-3 | - | TRBV5-1 | CASSLSLAPTDTQYF | TGCGCCAGCAGCTTGAGTTTAGCGCCCACAGATACGCAGTATTTT
- | 12 | TRBJ2-1 | - | TRBV12-5 | CASGLVMNEQFF | TGTGCTAGTGGTTTGGTTATGAATGAGCAGTTCTTC
few | 17 | TRBJ2-7 | TRBD1 | TRBV7-9 | CASSFKMDRADDYEQYF | TGTGCCAGCAGCTTTAAAATGGACAGGGCGGACGACTACGAGCAGTACTTC
few | 13 | TRBJ2-5 | - | TRBV27 | CASIGGGQETQYF | TGTGCCAGCATAGGGGGGGGCCAAGAGACCCAGTACTTC
- | 15 | TRBJ2-5 | - | TRBV27 | CASSVRRLSGQTQYF | TGTGCCAGCAGTGTTCGTAGGCTAAGCGGTCAGACCCAGTACTTC
once | 15 | TRBJ2-3 | - | TRBV6-1 | CASSPWTGTQGTQYF | TGTGCCAGCAGTCCCTGGACGGGCACCCAGGGAACGCAGTATTTT
- | 13 | TRBJ1-1 | - | TRBV4-2 | CASSQGQVTEAFF | TGTGCCAGCAGCCAAGGGCAGGTAACTGAAGCTTTCTTT
- | 16 | TRBJ2-1 | TRBD1 | TRBV5-1 | CASSLEDRGSYNEQFF | TGCGCCAGCAGCTTGGAGGACAGGGGTTCCTACAATGAGCAGTTCTTC
- | 13 | TRBJ2-5 | - | TRBV12-2 | CASRSRGCETQYF | TGTGCAAGTCGCTCCAGGGGGTGCGAGACCCAGTACTTC
- | 13 | TRBJ1-2 | - | TRBV10-3 | CAISQTGPKGYTF | TGTGCCATCAGCCAAACAGGGCCGAAAGGCTACACCTTC
- | 15 | TRBJ1-4 | TRBD1 | TRBV5-1 | CASSLGTGGNEKLFF | TGCGCCAGCAGCTTAGGGACAGGCGGGAATGAAAAACTGTTTTTT
- | 13 | TRBJ2-5 | TRBD2 | TRBV7-3 | CASSLRGGETQYF | TGTGCCAGCAGCTTACGGGGGGGTGAGACCCAGTACTTC